The clone carrying this TCR beta chain was picked up a small number of times. Its antigen is unidentified. The data originate from a study of T cell responses to AZD1222 COVID-19 vaccine. Findings and limits, study-wide: With dominance at 160-218 and 743-854, vaccine-associated CD4 TCRs spanned spike. A reported finding is that nearly half of spike-specific TCRs target unmutated variant regions. Mostly white British, mostly female donors; authors suggested clonal diversity may be underestimated.

TCRdb's copy holds only in-frame clones and misses some; the assay was immunoSEQ multiplex PCR. This table holds approximately 83,000 clones, 80% to 95% found once. V lost 7 bases and J lost 9, with 10 bases in between. The CDR3 is 11 amino acids. Germline V gives CDR1 SNHLY, CDR2 FYNNEI. The sample consisted of peripheral blood, taken on day 0 of MenACWY control vaccination. J is TRBJ2-1 and V is TRBV2; D is tentatively TRBD1 or TRBD2 (5 bases each). The TCR comes from an adult in good health. The CDR3 reads CASNRGGEQFF. The CDR3 DNA reads as TGTGCCAGCAACCGGGGCGGTGAGCAGTTCTTC.